This TCR beta chain was captured by sequencing in a study of esophageal squamous cell carcinoma tumors (dated by TCRdb to the early 2020s). Background on the whole study: Immuno relation high and low groups were defined by principal component analysis with K-means clustering applied to immunohistochemical T-cell and checkpoint marker values. The ten to eleven cases yielded 1,671,742 total TCRalpha reads and over a million total TCRbeta reads, and approximately 32,000 and 35,000 of those reads, respectively, were unique. The goal of the study was to evaluate both the diversity of the TCR repertoire and the shared TCR repertoires of T cells inside the tumor environment of esophageal squamous cell carcinoma. The wider cohort comprised about 55 surgically treated esophageal squamous cell carcinoma patients in Japan, with around 21 high and some 32 low immuno relation cases. TCR sequencing was performed on about 10 patients, consisting of five randomly selected high immuno relation cases and five background-matched low immuno relation cases. The paper's findings and limits, for the study overall: Only a few cases were included in the TCR repertoire analysis, and no investigation at the CDR3 clonotype level was carried out. In about 30% of the 10 cases, a single TCRalpha VJ recombination dominated, and TCRalpha diversity seemed to be reduced. Given the large variation in the TCRalphabeta repertoire, shared V|J recombination candidates may have been selected by chance. No difference in total TCR repertoire counts was observed between groups, whereas significant repertoire counts were found to be higher in the high immuno relation group. Twenty-seven TRAV|TRAJ and about two dozen TRBV|TRBJ combinations, including TRAV13-1|TRAJ22 and TRBV7-9|TRBJ2-7, appeared to be shared among high immuno relation cases. TCRalpha and TCRbeta chains were sequenced separately, so chain pairing and recognized antigens remained unknown.

Patients who received neoadjuvant chemotherapy or who lacked clinical information were excluded from enrollment. The TCR-sequenced cases shown were male, and subtotal esophagectomy with 2- or 3-field lymphadenectomy was performed in the TCR-sequenced cases shown. RNA was isolated from bulk tumor tissue sections using a Qiagen AllPrep kit, and no T-cell sorting was performed. Until RNA extraction, small sections of tumor tissue removed at surgery were kept in RNAlater reagent at -80 degrees C. Library construction relied on 5' RACE. PCR with KAPA HiFi used TCRalpha or TCRbeta constant-region primers plus a P20EA primer, followed by nested second PCR with CA2 or CB2. TCR genes were amplified by unbiased adaptor ligation RT-PCR, with reverse transcription by Superscript III and a polyT18-containing BSL-18E primer. Once second-strand synthesis and blunting were done, the P10EA/P20EA adaptor was ligated onto the 5' end of the cDNA, and NotI digestion came next. Both the first and second PCRs consisted of roughly 20 cycles of 98 degrees C for 20 s, 65 degrees C for 30 s and 72 degrees C for 1 min. Amplicons were indexed with the Nextera XT Index kit v2 Set A, pooled in equimolar amounts and quantified on a Qubit 2.0 Fluorometer. For sequencing, the Illumina MiSeq platform generated 2x300 bp paired-end reads. The authors processed their data as follows. Repertoire Genesis software ver.1.0 assigned each read to V and J genes according to the highest identity with IMGT reference sequences. The CDR3 region was defined as running from Cys104 to Phe118 plus Gly119 and was then translated, while a unique sequence read was defined by a distinct combination of V, J and CDR3 amino acids. Shared V|J combinations were chosen if significant in both a Fisher's exact test in edgeR and a Mann Whitney U test. After singletons were removed and 500 repertoire combinations were bootstrapped, the repertoire dissimilarity index was calculated with the R rdi package. TCRdb took the public reads, trimmed them with fastp at Q25, ran MiXCR for clone calling and kept in-frame beta chains. CDR3 protein duplicates are merged, each entry listing the most common genes and DNA. These V and J calls are TCRdb output, not the study's own analysis. This sample lists about 5,400 distinct CDR3 sequences; about 22% were detected once. The top ten clonotypes cover roughly 30% of the sample.

The CDR3, from cysteine to phenylalanine, totals 14 residues. Only the CDR3 DNA is retained, 42 bases long and in frame from the first base. V is pared back by 1 base and J by 15 bases, with 19 bases lying between the germline termini. The germline V gene encodes CDR1 ENHRY and CDR2 SYGVKD. In regard to this clonotype: Its antigen target is currently unknown. Per-nucleotide qualities are absent, and no much larger clonotype sits a single base away.

The receptor was derived from a man aged 45-85 years with esophageal squamous cell carcinoma. The receptor chain draws on TRBV10-3 and TRBJ2-1; the D gene is not confidently resolved. The sequenced sample was tumor tissue. The sequenced DNA: TGTGCCATCAGTGAGTTAGAGACCCGGGTGTACCTGTTCTTC. The resulting protein is CAISELETRVYLFF.